This T cell receptor beta chain appears in the sequencing data of a study of T cell responses to AZD1222 COVID-19 vaccine. Trimming cost V 0 bases and J 1 base, with 10 bases left between them. Germline CDR1 SGHDT, CDR2 YYEEEE. The CDR3 is 15 residues long. The table came from immunoSEQ multiplex PCR; TCRdb's copy has only in-frame clones and leaves some out. Of more than 100,000 clones in the sample, 88% were seen once. General study points: Spike-specific TCRs gained breadth and depth after people received two AZD1222 doses. Only a handful of AZD1222 recipients tested seropositive at baseline.

Worth noting for this clone: The antigen is undetermined.

The clonotype was recovered from an adult in good health. This chain links TRBV5-6 with TRBJ1-1; D call uncertain. The sequencing here drew on peripheral blood, taken on day 0 of AZD1222 vaccination. In DNA form, the CDR3 reads TGTGCCAGCAGCTTGGGAGCCTTTAGGAACACTGAAGCTTTCTTT. This gives the protein CASSLGAFRNTEAFF.